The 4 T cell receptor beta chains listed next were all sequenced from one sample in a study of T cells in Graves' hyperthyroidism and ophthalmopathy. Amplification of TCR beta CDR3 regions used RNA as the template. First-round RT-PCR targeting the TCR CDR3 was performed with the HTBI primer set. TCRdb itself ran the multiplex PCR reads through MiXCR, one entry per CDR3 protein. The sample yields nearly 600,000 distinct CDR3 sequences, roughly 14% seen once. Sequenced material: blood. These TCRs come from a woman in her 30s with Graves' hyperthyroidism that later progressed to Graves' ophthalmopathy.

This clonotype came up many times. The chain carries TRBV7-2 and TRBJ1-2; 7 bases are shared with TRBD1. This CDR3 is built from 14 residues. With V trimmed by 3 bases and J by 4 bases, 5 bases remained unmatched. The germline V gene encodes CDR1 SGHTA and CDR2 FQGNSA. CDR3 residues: CASSFQRDSYGYTF. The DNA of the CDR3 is TGTGCCAGCAGCTTCCAAAGGGACAGCTATGGCTACACCTTC.

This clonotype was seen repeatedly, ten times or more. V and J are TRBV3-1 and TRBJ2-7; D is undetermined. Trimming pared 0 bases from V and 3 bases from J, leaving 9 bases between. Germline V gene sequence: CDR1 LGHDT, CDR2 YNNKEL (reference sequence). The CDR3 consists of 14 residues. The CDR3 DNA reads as TGTGCCAGCAGCCAAGATAGGAGAGTCTACGAGCAGTACTTC. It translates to CASSQDRRVYEQYF.

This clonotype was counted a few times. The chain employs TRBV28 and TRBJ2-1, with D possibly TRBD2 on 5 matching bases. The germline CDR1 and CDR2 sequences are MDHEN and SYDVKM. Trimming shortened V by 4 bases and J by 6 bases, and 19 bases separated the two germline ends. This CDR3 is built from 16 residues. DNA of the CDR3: TGTGCCAGCAGTTCCTTCCTAGCCCTTGTCGGCAATGAGCAGTTCTTC. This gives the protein CASSSFLALVGNEQFF. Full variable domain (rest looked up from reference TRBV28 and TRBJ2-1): DVKVTQSSRYLVKRTGEKVFLECVQDMDHENMFWYRQDPGLGLRLIYFSYDVKMKEKGDIPEGYSVSREKKERFSLILESASTNQTSMYLCASSSFLALVGNEQFFGPGTRLTVL.

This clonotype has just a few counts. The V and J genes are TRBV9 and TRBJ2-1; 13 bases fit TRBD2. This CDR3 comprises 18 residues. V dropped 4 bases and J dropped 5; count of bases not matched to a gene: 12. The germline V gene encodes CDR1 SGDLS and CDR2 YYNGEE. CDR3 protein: CASSPPTSGRPNHNEQFF. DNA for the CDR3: TGTGCCAGCAGCCCCCCGACTAGCGGGAGGCCTAACCACAATGAGCAGTTCTTC.